This T cell receptor beta chain is drawn from a study of cytomegalovirus exposure and HLA in healthy donors (dated by TCRdb to 2015 to 2018). Looking at the study overall: An earlier analysis of about 560 of the donors reported 276 Gb of sequence data and 117 million unique TCR beta sequences obtained from some 170 million T cells. Roughly 320 gigabases of sequencing data and approximately 92 million unique TCR sequences made up an early release that covered approximately 650 HLA-typed donors. Of the approximately 400 genotyped donors, around 81% fell in the genetic ancestry cluster associated with self-reported Caucasian donors. The study aimed to test whether signatures of past pathogen exposure could be identified by cataloging public T cell receptors. The study profiled the T cell repertoires of fewer than 850 subjects by immunosequencing and related them to cytomegalovirus serostatus. Along with the roughly 670-subject first cohort, a separate validation cohort of over a hundred different subjects was used. High-throughput TCR immunosequencing, statistical association of individual TCRs with disease status, and machine learning were combined to predict cytomegalovirus infection status. A later analysis re-analyzed previously published TCR beta repertoires from about 600 donors and added high-resolution HLA genotyping to study TCR occurrence patterns. Rather than drawing on any new phenotypic data, the later analysis identified candidate immune exposures from TCR beta sequences and the way those sequences occurred across donors. In an earlier analysis of more than 550 of the donors, high-throughput TCR beta sequencing was used to judge whether each TCR beta V gene segment behaved as functional or pseudogenic. Donor age, sex, ethnicity and CMV serostatus were compiled alongside the repertoire data. A later genetic analysis took genome-wide SNP genotypes for about 55% of the 666 donors and used that subset as a discovery cohort. Every repertoire in the discovery cohort had been generated on one and the same sequencing platform. HLA typing included class I and class II loci at four-digit resolution. Typing coverage differed by locus: A, B, C, DRB1 and DQB1 were typed in about 629-640 donors, DQA1 in approximately 520, DPA1 in around 610, and DPB1 in 400 to 490. Several DR-DQ haplotypes were handled as single units for association and clustering because linkage in the cohort was strong. On average, around 240,000 unique TCR beta nucleotide sequences were sequenced per donor among some 430 genotyped donors of the cohort, with 15% to 20% of those sequences being non-productive. Here is what the overall study found, with its caveats: Linkage disequilibrium might explain the correlated functional status among segregating V segments, but an unknown experimental factor could not be excluded. In a later genetic analysis, a missense DCLRE1C variant was associated with V-gene and J-gene trimming of TCR beta chains, and the association was replicated in an independent cohort. According to a later analysis, parvovirus B19, influenza, CMV and Epstein-Barr virus appeared linked to several top co-occurrence clusters. Because HLA typing was missing for some donors at each locus, association tests included only the typed subset. Immune exposure information for the cohort was limited to CMV serostatus. The earlier analysis of 587 of the donors excluded roughly 16 rarely observed V segments, including chromosome 9 orphons, because counts were too low. A group of highly shared sequence variants was considered likely to be a technical artifact of the sequencing pipeline. Sequencing depth was assumed to be roughly uniform across donors in the presence/absence analyses, though that assumption may not hold. A further reported finding was that TCR beta sequences accurately predicted the HLA-A and HLA-B alleles for most subjects in the first cohort. The classifier was reported to diagnose cytomegalovirus status with high specificity and sensitivity in both the original cohort and the validation cohort. This cohort had only TCR beta chains sequenced, and the lack of alpha or paired-chain data limited which features could be detected. Broadly in line with IMGT annotations, most TCR beta V segments showed up in productive rearrangements about 87% or about 30% of the time in an earlier analysis of under 700 of the donors. A few of the identified cytomegalovirus-associated TCR beta chains were confirmed in vitro to be specific for cytomegalovirus antigens. In a later analysis, some 18,000 TCR beta sequences were associated with specific HLA alleles at a false discovery rate of 0.05. Compared with equally common non-associated chains, HLA-associated TCR beta chains in a later analysis were more clonally expanded and had lower generation probabilities. A total of about 180 TCR beta chains were listed by the study as associated with cytomegalovirus. Because the 87-base-pair reads could not distinguish some IMGT-functional V segments, including TRBV6-2 and TRBV6-3, those segments were excluded. Most CMV-associated TCR beta chains appeared to be HLA-restricted in a later analysis, and the HLA associations seemed to be driven largely by CMV exposure. Strong co-occurrence of HLA alleles, especially DR and DQ, made assigning TCR associations to individual alleles difficult. Most TCR sequences were observed very rarely across donors, whereas some public TCRs were present in many individuals. The authors suggested that the approach could potentially be extended to other disease states and immunological phenotypes. In a later analysis, TCR association rates were found to vary across HLA loci, with the most associated TCRs seen for DRB1 alleles and the fewest for HLA-C alleles. In a later genetic analysis, fewer N-insertions in productive TCRs were reported among donors in an Asian-associated ancestry cluster than the roughly 700-donor mean.

Worth noting for this clone: This receptor's antigen is unknown. No much larger clone exists at a distance of one base, and base qualities are not known.

Libraries were built with the immunoSEQ multiplex PCR assay. For the multiplex PCR, a mixture combining 60 forward primers for TCR Vbeta segments and 13 reverse primers for TCR Jbeta segments was used. Amplification of the CDR3 region of rearranged TCR beta genes was performed with a multiplex PCR assay on genomic DNA. The Illumina HiSeq System was used to sequence the amplified TCR beta libraries as 87-base-pair reads. In the original analysis: Across the 666 repertoires, a later analysis counted tens of millions of unique TCR beta chains, around 11 million of which were shared by at least two donors. Raw reads were error-corrected and collapsed into unique sequences by a nearest-neighbor algorithm in which closely related sequences were merged to remove PCR and sequencing errors. V, D and J gene segments were assigned by aligning CDR3 sequences to IMGT reference sequences. Each retained sequence needed at least a six-nucleotide match to both a V gene segment and a J gene segment. Rearrangements were called productive when the CDR3 lacked stop codons and stayed in frame with V and J; all others were non-productive. CDR3 was defined by IMGT convention, running from the second conserved V-encoded cysteine to the conserved J-encoded phenylalanine. The earlier analysis of 450 to 750 of the donors excluded any sequence lacking an unambiguous match to a single V gene segment. In an earlier analysis of around 600 of the donors, V segments were called functional above 56.7% productive rearrangements and were called segregating when the between-donor standard deviation exceeded 5%. A statistical classification framework was built for diagnosing cytomegalovirus status from the catalog of TCR beta chain sequences. A later analysis assigned V and J genes by comparing TCR nucleotide sequences with IMGT/GENE-DB human TR gene sequences. The TCRdist pipeline was used in a later analysis to assign CDR3 sequences and most-parsimonious VDJ recombination scenarios. A later analysis defined each TCR beta chain by its CDR3 amino acid sequence plus V-gene family, and excluded reads lacking a unique V-gene family. A later analysis removed roughly 590 highly shared, low-generation-probability nucleotide sequences to deal with suspected cross-contamination and a sequencing artifact. For each public chain, a later analysis derived a clonal expansion index from normalized ranks of inferred template counts within each repertoire. Generation probabilities in a later analysis came from a VDJ recombination model fitted to out-of-frame rearrangements, and those results were checked against IGoR. In a later analysis, TCR-TCR, TCR-HLA and TCR-CMV co-occurrence was scored with hypergeometric tests, and a repertoire-size bias correction was applied to TCR pairs. To estimate false discovery rates, a later analysis permuted the HLA or CMV assignments 20 times. In a later analysis, co-occurring TCRs were grouped with DBSCAN, and TCRdist sequence similarity was added when clustering was performed within HLA-allele-positive subsets. Co-occurrence clustering excluded repertoires with fewer than 30,000 or more than 120,000 public chains, plus five with anomalous nucleotide sharing. Drawn from immuneACCESS, this table holds only the in-frame rearrangements with V and J called that TCRdb kept. Clones are partly lost; checked studies trace under half to an unresolved V gene and leave the rest unexplained. V, J and clone size reflect that table, while D and trimming were determined from the DNA. The sample table contains about 140,000 clones; only one count was recorded for approximately 80% of them. About 3.1% of the sample rests with the top ten.

CDR1 SGHRS and CDR2 YFSETQ were looked up in the germline V gene. Relative to germline, V is 5 bases shorter and J is 4 bases shorter, with 19 bases between their ends. Taken from cysteine to phenylalanine, the CDR3 has 15 residues. CDR3 DNA is the only sequence kept; it has 45 bases, read in frame from the first base. The cohort consisted of 650 to 850 healthy bone marrow donors. At the time of sampling, all cohort members were nominally healthy, though unrecorded immune exposures were likely present. The donor was CMV seronegative and was included in the group of about 350 seronegative cohort members. A peripheral blood sample was collected from each donor, and TCR beta sequencing was performed on peripheral blood mononuclear cells. Genomic DNA extraction from the blood cell samples was performed with the Qiagen DNeasy Blood Extraction Kit.

Sequencing was performed on PBMCs. This sequence was found in a middle-aged man in good health and CMV-seronegative. The chain uses TRBV5-1 and TRBJ2-7; TRBD2 is a weak D gene call, 6 bases matching. The nucleotide sequence is TGCGCCAGCAGTGAGGGAGGTCCCAACTCATACGAGCAGTACTTC. It is translated as CASSEGGPNSYEQYF.